These 4 T cell receptor beta chains were sequenced from one sample in a study of T cell responses to AZD1222 COVID-19 vaccine. TCRdb's copy holds only in-frame clones and misses some; the assay was immunoSEQ multiplex PCR. The sample contains about 110,000 clones, approximately 90% of which appear only once. The sequences come from peripheral blood, collected 28 days after the second AZD1222 dose. The receptor set was obtained from an adult who received the AZD1222 COVID-19 vaccine.

The CDR3 coding sequence is TGTGCCAGCAGCTTTTCAGGCGGTCAAGAGACCCAGTACTTC. It translates to CASSFSGGQETQYF. The V gene is TRBV11-2, the J gene TRBJ2-5; D call uncertain. The germline gives CDR1 SGHAT, CDR2 FQNNGV. Trimming removed 3 bases from V and 2 bases from J, with 10 bases in between. CDR3 size: 14 residues. Together with reference TRBV11-2 and TRBJ2-5, the CDR3 gives the full variable domain: EAGVAQSPRYKIIEKRQSVAFWCNPISGHATLYWYQQILGQGPKLLIQFQNNGVVDDSQLPKDRFSAERLKGVDSTLKIQPAKLEDSAVYLCASSFSGGQETQYFGPGTRLLVL.

The V gene is TRBV30, the J gene TRBJ1-1; 8 positions match TRBD1. Looked up from germline, CDR1 is GTSNPN and CDR2 is SVGIG (reference sequence). The CDR3 length is 13 residues. Unmatched junction bases numbered 1, after V lost 4 bases and J lost 0 bases. CDR3 loop: CAWMDRVNTEAFF. For the CDR3, the DNA is TGTGCCTGGATGGACAGGGTGAACACTGAAGCTTTCTTT. The full variable domain, in which reference TRBV30 and TRBJ1-1 provide the parts outside the CDR3, is SQTIHQWPATLVQPVGSPLSLECTVEGTSNPNLYWYRQAAGRGLQLLFYSVGIGQISSEVPQNLSASRPQDRQFILSSKKLLLSDSGFYLCAWMDRVNTEAFFGQGTRLTVV.

The chain links TRBV20-1 to TRBJ2-7, with D perhaps given as TRBD1 or TRBD2 (6 bases each). The V end was cut by 3 bases, the J end by 3 bases, with 18 bases between. This CDR3 spans 15 amino acids. The germline CDR1 and CDR2 sequences are DFQATT and SNEGSKA (reference sequence). Here the CDR3 reads CSASPPGRGLYEQYF. The CDR3 DNA sequence: TGCAGTGCTAGTCCTCCGGGCAGGGGACTCTACGAGCAGTACTTC.

The rearrangement links TRBV9 to TRBJ2-3, with 11 bases aligning to TRBD2. This CDR3 has 16 amino acids. Germline V gives CDR1 SGDLS, CDR2 YYNGEE. The V gene end was trimmed by 3 bases and the J gene end by 2 bases; junction bases not matched to a gene: 5. CDR3 nucleotide sequence: TGTGCCAGCAGCGCAGGGACTAGCGGCTCCACAGATACGCAGTATTTT. Residues: CASSAGTSGSTDTQYF.